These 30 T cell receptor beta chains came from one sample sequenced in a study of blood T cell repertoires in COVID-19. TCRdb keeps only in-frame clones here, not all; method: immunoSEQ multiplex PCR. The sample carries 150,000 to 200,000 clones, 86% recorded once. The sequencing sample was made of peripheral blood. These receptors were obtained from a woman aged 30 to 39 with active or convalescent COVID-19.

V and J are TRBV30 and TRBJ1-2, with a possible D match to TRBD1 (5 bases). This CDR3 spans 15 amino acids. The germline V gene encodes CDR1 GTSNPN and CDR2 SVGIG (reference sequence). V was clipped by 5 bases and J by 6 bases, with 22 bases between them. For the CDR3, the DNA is TGTGCCTGGCATCGACAGTTTCACCCTTCAGATGGCTACACCTTC. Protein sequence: CAWHRQFHPSDGYTF. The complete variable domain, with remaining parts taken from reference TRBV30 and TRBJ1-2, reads SQTIHQWPATLVQPVGSPLSLECTVEGTSNPNLYWYRQAAGRGLQLLFYSVGIGQISSEVPQNLSASRPQDRQFILSSKKLLLSDSGFYLCAWHRQFHPSDGYTFGSGTRLTVV.

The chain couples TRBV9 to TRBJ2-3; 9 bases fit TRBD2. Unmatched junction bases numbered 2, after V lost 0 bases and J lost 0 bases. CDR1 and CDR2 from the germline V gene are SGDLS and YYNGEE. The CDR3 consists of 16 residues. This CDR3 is CASSVGTSDSTDTQYF. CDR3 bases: TGTGCCAGCAGCGTAGGGACTAGCGATAGCACAGATACGCAGTATTTT.

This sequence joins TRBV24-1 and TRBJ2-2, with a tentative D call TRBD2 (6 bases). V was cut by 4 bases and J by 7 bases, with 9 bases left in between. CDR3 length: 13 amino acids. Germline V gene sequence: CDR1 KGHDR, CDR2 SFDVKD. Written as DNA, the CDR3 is TGTGCCACCAGTGAGGAGGGGATCGGGGAGCTGTTTTTT. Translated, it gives CATSEEGIGELFF.

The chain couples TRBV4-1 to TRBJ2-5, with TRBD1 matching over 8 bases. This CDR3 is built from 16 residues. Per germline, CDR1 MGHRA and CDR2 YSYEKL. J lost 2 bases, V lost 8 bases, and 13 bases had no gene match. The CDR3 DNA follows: TGCGCCAGCGCTCCTTCCCGGGACAGGAGACAAGAGACCCAGTACTTC. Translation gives CASAPSRDRRQETQYF.

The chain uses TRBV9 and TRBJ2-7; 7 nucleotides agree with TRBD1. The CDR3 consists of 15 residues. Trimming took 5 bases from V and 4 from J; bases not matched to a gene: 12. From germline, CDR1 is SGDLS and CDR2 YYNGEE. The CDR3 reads CASSTTDRAGYEQYF. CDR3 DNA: TGTGCCAGCAGTACCACTGACAGGGCAGGGTACGAGCAGTACTTC.

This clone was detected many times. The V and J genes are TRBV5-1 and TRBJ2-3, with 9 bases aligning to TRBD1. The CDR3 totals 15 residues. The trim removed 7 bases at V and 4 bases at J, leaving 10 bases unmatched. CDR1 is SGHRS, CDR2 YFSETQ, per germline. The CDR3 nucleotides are TGCGCCAGCTCGGTTAGGGACAGGGAGTCAGATACGCAGTATTTT. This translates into CASSVRDRESDTQYF.

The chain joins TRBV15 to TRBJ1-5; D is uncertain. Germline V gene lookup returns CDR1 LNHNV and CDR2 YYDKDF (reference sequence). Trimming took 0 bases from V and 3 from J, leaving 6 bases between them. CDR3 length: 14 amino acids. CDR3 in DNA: TGTGCCACCAGCAGAGATCGGTACAATCAGCCCCAGCATTTT. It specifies CATSRDRYNQPQHF.

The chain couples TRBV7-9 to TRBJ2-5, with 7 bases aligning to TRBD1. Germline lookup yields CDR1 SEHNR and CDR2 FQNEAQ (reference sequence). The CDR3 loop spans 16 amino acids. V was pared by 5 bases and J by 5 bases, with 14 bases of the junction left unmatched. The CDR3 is CASSPGTQGSVETQYF. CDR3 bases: TGTGCCAGCAGCCCCGGGACACAGGGGAGCGTGGAGACCCAGTACTTC.

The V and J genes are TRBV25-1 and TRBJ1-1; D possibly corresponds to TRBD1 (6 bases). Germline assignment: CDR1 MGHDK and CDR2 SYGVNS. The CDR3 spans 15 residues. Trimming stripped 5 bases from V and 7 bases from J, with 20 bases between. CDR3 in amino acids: CASSPFQGGQNEAFF. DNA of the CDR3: TGTGCCAGCAGTCCCTTTCAAGGGGGACAAAATGAAGCTTTCTTT.

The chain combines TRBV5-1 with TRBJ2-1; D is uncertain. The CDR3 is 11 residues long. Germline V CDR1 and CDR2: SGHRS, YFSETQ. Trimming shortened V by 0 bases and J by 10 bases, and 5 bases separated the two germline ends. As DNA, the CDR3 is TGCGCCAGCAGCTTGGAACTAGAGCAGTTCTTC. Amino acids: CASSLELEQFF.

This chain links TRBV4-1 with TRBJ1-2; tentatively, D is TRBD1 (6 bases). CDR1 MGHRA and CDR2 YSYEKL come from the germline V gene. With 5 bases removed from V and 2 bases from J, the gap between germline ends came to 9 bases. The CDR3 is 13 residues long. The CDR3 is CASSATGNYGYTF. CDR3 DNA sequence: TGCGCCAGCAGCGCTACAGGGAACTATGGCTACACCTTC.

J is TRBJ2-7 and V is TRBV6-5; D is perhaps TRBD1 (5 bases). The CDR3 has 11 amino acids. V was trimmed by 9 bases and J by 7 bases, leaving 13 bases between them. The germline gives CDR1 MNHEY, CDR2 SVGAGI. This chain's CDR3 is CASKDIREQYF. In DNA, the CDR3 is TGTGCCAGTAAGGACATCCGAGAGCAGTACTTC.

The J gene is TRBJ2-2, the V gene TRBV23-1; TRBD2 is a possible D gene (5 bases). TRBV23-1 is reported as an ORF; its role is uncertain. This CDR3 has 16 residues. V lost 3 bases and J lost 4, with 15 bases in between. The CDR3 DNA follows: TGCGCCAGCAGTCAGTCCGGGAAGAGCCCCACCGGGGAGCTGTTTTTT. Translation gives CASSQSGKSPTGELFF.

DNA for the CDR3: TGTGCCACCAGTGATCGTATAACAGGGGAACTCACAGATACGCAGTATTTT. Translation: CATSDRITGELTDTQYF. The V and J genes are TRBV24-1 and TRBJ2-3; 7 bases line up with TRBD1. CDR1 and CDR2 from the germline V gene are KGHDR and SFDVKD. This CDR3 has 17 amino acids. J gave up 2 bases and V 3 bases, and 10 bases lay outside the gene matches.

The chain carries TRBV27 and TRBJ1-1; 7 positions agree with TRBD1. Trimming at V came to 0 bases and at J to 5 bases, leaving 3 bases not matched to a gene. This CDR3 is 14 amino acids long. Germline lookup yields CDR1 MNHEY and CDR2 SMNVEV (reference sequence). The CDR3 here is CASSLSQTGTEAFF. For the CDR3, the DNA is TGTGCCAGCAGTTTATCACAGACAGGGACTGAAGCTTTCTTT.

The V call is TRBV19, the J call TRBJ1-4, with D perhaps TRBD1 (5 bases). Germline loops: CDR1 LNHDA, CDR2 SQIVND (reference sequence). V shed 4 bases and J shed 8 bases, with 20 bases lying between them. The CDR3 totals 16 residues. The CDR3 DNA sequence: TGTGCCAGTAGTACAGATGGTCGACGGGAGGGGGAAAAACTGTTTTTT. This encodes CASSTDGRREGEKLFF.

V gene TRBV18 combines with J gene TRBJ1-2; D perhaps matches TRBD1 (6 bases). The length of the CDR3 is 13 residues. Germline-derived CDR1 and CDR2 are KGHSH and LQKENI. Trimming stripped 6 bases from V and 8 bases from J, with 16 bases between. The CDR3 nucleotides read TGTGCCAGCTCGCCGACAGGTCAAAACGGCTACACCTTC. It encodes CASSPTGQNGYTF.

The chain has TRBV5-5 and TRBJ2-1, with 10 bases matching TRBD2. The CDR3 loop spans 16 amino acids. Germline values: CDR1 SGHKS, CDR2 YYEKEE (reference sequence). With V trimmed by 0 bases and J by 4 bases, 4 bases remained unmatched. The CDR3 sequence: CASSLAAGGYYNEQFF. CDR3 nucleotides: TGTGCCAGCAGCTTGGCAGCGGGAGGGTATTACAATGAGCAGTTCTTC.

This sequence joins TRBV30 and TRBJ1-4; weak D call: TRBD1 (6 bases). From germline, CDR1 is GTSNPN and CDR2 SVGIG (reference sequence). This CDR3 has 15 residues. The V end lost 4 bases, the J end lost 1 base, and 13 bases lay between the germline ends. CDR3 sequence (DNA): TGTGCCTGGATAGGGGGAATTGGAACTAATGAAAAACTGTTTTTT. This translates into CAWIGGIGTNEKLFF.

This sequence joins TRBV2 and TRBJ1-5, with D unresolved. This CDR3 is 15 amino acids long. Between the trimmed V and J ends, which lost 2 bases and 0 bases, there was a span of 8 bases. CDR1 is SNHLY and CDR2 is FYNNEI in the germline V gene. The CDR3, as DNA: TGTGCCAGCAGTGAAAACTATGATAGCAATCAGCCCCAGCATTTT. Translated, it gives CASSENYDSNQPQHF. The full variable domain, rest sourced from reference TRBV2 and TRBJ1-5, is EPEVTQTPSHQVTQMGQEVILRCVPISNHLYFYWYRQILGQKVEFLVSFYNNEISEKSEIFDDQFSVERPDGSNFTLKIRSTKLEDSAMYFCASSENYDSNQPQHFGDGTRLSIL.

The CDR3 reads CASSVAGALYNSPLHF. The DNA of the CDR3 is TGTGCCAGCAGCGTAGCAGGGGCTCTCTATAATTCACCCCTCCACTTT. J is TRBJ1-6 and V is TRBV9; possible D gene TRBD1, 6 bases. The CDR3 covers 16 residues. V was cut by 0 bases and J by 3 bases, with 10 bases left in between. The germline V gene has CDR1 SGDLS and CDR2 YYNGEE.

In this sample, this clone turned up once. CDR3 protein: CASTPGQRSNTGELFF. DNA of the CDR3: TGTGCCAGCACCCCAGGGCAGCGCTCGAACACCGGGGAGCTGTTTTTT. This chain links TRBV9 with TRBJ2-2; a weak D match, TRBD1 (5 bases). The germline V and J ends were trimmed by 6 bases and 0 bases, with 15 bases remaining between them. The V gene's germline CDR1 is SGDLS and CDR2 YYNGEE. This CDR3 is built from 16 residues.

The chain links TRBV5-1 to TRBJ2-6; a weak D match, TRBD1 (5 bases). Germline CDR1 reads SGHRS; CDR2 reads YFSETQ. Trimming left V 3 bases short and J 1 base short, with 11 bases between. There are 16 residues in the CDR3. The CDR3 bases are TGCGCCAGCAGCTCGGAACCAGGGTCTGGGGCCAACGTCCTGACTTTC. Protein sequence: CASSSEPGSGANVLTF.

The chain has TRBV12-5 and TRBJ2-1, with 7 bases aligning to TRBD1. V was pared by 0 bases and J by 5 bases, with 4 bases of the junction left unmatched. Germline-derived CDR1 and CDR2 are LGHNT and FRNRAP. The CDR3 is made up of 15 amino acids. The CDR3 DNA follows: TGTGCTAGTGGTTTGGTGGTAGACAGGGACAATGAGCAGTTCTTC. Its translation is CASGLVVDRDNEQFF.

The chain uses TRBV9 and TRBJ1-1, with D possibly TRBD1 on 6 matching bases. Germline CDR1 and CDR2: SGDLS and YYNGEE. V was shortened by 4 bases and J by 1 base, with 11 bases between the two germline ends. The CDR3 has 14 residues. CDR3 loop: CASSTLGGNTEAFF. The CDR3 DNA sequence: TGTGCCAGCAGCACATTAGGGGGGAACACTGAAGCTTTCTTT.

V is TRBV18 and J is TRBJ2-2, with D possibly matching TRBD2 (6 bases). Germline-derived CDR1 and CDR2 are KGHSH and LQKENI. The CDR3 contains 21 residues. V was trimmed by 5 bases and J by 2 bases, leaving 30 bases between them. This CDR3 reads CASSGRRTPDGGPLNTGELFF. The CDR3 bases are TGTGCCAGCTCAGGCCGAAGAACCCCCGACGGAGGGCCTTTAAACACCGGGGAGCTGTTTTTT.

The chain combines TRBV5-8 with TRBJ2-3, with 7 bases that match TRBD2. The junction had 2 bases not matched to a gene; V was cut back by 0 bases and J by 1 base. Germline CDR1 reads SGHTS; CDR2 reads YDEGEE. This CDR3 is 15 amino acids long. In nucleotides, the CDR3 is TGTGCCAGCAGCTTGGAAGGGAGGGGCACAGATACGCAGTATTTT. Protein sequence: CASSLEGRGTDTQYF.

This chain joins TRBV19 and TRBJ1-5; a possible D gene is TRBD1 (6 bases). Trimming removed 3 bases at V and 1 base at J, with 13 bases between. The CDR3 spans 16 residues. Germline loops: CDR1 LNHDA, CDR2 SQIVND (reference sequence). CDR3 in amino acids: CASSMEPRGSNQPQHF. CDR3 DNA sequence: TGTGCCAGTAGTATGGAGCCCAGGGGAAGCAATCAGCCCCAGCATTTT.

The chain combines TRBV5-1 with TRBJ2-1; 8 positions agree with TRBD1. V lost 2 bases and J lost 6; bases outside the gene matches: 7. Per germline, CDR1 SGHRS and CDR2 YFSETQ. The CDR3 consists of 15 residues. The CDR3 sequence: CASSLLQGVGNEQFF. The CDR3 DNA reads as TGCGCCAGCAGCTTATTACAGGGGGTAGGCAATGAGCAGTTCTTC.

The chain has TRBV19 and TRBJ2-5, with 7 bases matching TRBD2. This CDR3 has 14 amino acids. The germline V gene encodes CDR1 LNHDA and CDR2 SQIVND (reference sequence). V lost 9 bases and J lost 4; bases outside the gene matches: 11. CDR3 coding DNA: TGTGCCAGCCGTTCGGGCGGGAGTGGAGAGACCCAGTACTTC. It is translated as CASRSGGSGETQYF.